The T cell receptor (beta chain) under discussion was sequenced for a study of T cell clones after liver transplantation. Study details: Until 12-24 months post-transplant, subjects got standard immunosuppression and no induction.

This clone was detected only a few times. Using immunoSEQ multiplex PCR, the repertoire was profiled, and TCRdb retains in-frame clones only, with some absent. The data show tens of thousands of clones, 70% seen once. Sequenced here: CD4+ T cells from blood, sampled at the roughly 15-month timepoint. The receptor was derived from a human patient who received a liver transplant. The graft donor may have given rise to some T cells.

The CDR3 DNA follows: TGTGCCAGCAGCTTACGGGACGGAGGTGAGCAGTTCTTC. It is translated as CASSLRDGGEQFF. This rearrangement joins TRBV11-2 to TRBJ2-1; either TRBD1 or TRBD2 may fit D (5 bases each). The V gene's germline CDR1 is SGHAT and CDR2 FQNNGV. The CDR3 has 13 amino acids. Trimming took 2 bases from V and 9 from J, leaving 11 bases between them.